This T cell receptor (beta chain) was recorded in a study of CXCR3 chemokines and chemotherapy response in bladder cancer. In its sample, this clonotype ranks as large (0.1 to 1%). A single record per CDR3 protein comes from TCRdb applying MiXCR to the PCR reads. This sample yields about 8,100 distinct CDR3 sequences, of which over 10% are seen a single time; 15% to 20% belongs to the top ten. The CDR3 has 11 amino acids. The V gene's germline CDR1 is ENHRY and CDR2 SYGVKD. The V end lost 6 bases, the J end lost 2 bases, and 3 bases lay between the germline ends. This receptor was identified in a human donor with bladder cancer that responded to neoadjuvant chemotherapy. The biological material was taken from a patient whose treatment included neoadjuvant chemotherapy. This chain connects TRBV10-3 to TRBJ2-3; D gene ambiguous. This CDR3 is CAIRATDTQYF. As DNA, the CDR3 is TGTGCCATCAGAGCCACAGATACGCAGTATTTT.